One sample yielded the 17 T cell receptor beta chains listed below, sequenced in a study of graft-versus-host responses after intestinal transplantation. Produced via immunoSEQ multiplex PCR; TCRdb's table is partial and in-frame only. The table shows approximately 97,000 clones, with roughly 92% occurring only once. The antigens these receptors bind are not known. Specimen: unstimulated CD8+ T cells sorted from spleen or lymph node cells, collected before transplant. These receptors came from a human donor who was the organ donor for an intestinal transplant.

The rearrangement uses TRBV5-4 and TRBJ2-7, with 8 bases lining up with TRBD1. Per the germline V gene, CDR1 is SGHNT and CDR2 is YYREEE (reference sequence). This CDR3 has 16 amino acids. J gave up 4 bases and V 0 bases, and 9 bases lay outside the gene matches. The CDR3: CASSLEPGQEGYEQYF. The CDR3, as DNA: TGTGCCAGCAGCTTGGAGCCGGGACAGGAGGGATACGAGCAGTACTTC.

This chain links TRBV4-1 with TRBJ2-1, with TRBD1 identical over 9 bases. Germline trimming cut 4 bases from V and 2 bases from J; bases unmatched to any gene: 3. From germline, CDR1 is MGHRA and CDR2 YSYEKL. The CDR3 runs to 15 residues. DNA of the CDR3: TGCGCCAGCAGCCGCGGGACAGGGACCTACAATGAGCAGTTCTTC. Translated: CASSRGTGTYNEQFF.

The V gene is TRBV2, the J gene TRBJ2-2; 8 nucleotides align to TRBD2. Trimming at V came to 6 bases and at J to 4 bases, leaving 10 bases not matched to a gene. The CDR3 length is 16 residues. Germline loops: CDR1 SNHLY, CDR2 FYNNEI. Written as DNA, the CDR3 is TGTGCCAGCAGCTCGCCAGCGGGAGCCCTCACCGGGGAGCTGTTTTTT. Translated: CASSSPAGALTGELFF.

This rearrangement joins TRBV15 to TRBJ1-3; perhaps TRBD1 as D (5 bases). V was cut by 2 bases and J by 1 base, with 9 bases left in between. Germline V lookup: CDR1 LNHNV, CDR2 YYDKDF (reference sequence). This CDR3 is built from 15 residues. The CDR3 reads CATSRLPGSGNTIYF. The CDR3 region has the DNA TGTGCCACCAGCAGACTCCCAGGGTCTGGAAACACCATATATTTT.

V usage is TRBV5-6 and J usage is TRBJ1-2; TRBD1 aligns across 7 bases. CDR1 and CDR2 from the germline V gene are SGHDT and YYEEEE. The CDR3 is 14 amino acids. The J segment lost 0 bases and the V segment lost 3 bases, leaving 2 bases of the junction unmatched. Here the CDR3 DNA reads TGTGCCAGCAGCTGGGGACAGCCTAACTATGGCTACACCTTC. This sequence encodes CASSWGQPNYGYTF.

The V gene is TRBV5-6, the J gene TRBJ1-2, with unresolved D. V was clipped by 2 bases and J by 8 bases, with 16 bases between them. Per the germline V gene, CDR1 is SGHDT and CDR2 is YYEEEE. CDR3 length: 14 amino acids. CDR3 region: CASSLADTGFGYTF. CDR3 DNA: TGTGCCAGCAGCTTAGCTGATACGGGATTCGGCTACACCTTC.

Only one count was recorded for this clone. The V gene is TRBV5-1, the J gene TRBJ1-1; maybe TRBD1 (6 bases). Trimming removed 0 bases at V and 6 bases at J, with 15 bases between. From germline, CDR1 is SGHRS and CDR2 YFSETQ. CDR3 length equals 15 residues. DNA of the CDR3: TGCGCCAGCAGCTTGGACACAGGGATGGGCGCTGAAGCTTTCTTT. It specifies CASSLDTGMGAEAFF.

The rearrangement joins TRBV9 to TRBJ2-1, with a tentative D call TRBD2 (6 bases). V was cut by 0 bases and J by 3 bases, with 13 bases left in between. CDR3 length equals 16 residues. Germline V gene lookup returns CDR1 SGDLS and CDR2 YYNGEE. DNA of the CDR3: TGTGCCAGCAGCGTAGGCGGGACGGGGATCTACAATGAGCAGTTCTTC. It is translated as CASSVGGTGIYNEQFF.

In this sample, this clone turned up once. This sequence joins TRBV6-1 and TRBJ2-5; 9 bases align to TRBD1. CDR3 size: 15 residues. The germline CDR1 and CDR2 sequences are MNHNS and SASEGT. V shed 6 bases, J shed 5 bases, and the junction held 10 bases outside the gene matches. The CDR3 loop is CASSRGTGPRETQYF. CDR3 sequence (DNA): TGTGCCAGCAGCCGAGGGACAGGGCCACGGGAGACCCAGTACTTC.

This clone occurred once. The chain links TRBV9 to TRBJ2-2; TRBD2 matches at 7 bases. The trim removed 2 bases at V and 5 bases at J, leaving 6 bases unmatched. From germline, CDR1 is SGDLS and CDR2 YYNGEE. The CDR3 contains 15 residues. The CDR3 DNA reads TGTGCCAGCAGCGTCGGGGCGGGAGATACCGGGGAGCTGTTTTTT. This sequence encodes CASSVGAGDTGELFF.

As to this clone: At the DNA level, this CDR3 is encoded by other sequences in the same sample as well. The CDR3 region has the DNA TGTGCCAGCAGCTTAGGCTCGGGGCAGCCCCAGCATTTT. As protein: CASSLGSGQPQHF. The chain joins TRBV7-9 to TRBJ1-5; D not certain. Germline V CDR1 and CDR2: SEHNR, FQNEAQ (reference sequence). V lost 1 base and J 7 bases, leaving 8 bases between the germline ends. The CDR3 has 13 residues. The full variable domain, with the rest looked up from reference TRBV7-9 and TRBJ1-5, is DTGVSQNPRHKITKRGQNVTFRCDPISEHNRLYWYRQTLGQGPEFLTYFQNEAQLEKSRLLSDRFSAERPKGSFSTLEIQRTEQGDSAMYLCASSLGSGQPQHFGDGTRLSIL.

The rearrangement joins TRBV4-1 to TRBJ2-3, with TRBD2 matching 9 bases. The CDR3 is 18 amino acids. J lost 2 bases, V lost 1 base, and 10 bases had no gene match. CDR1 is MGHRA and CDR2 is YSYEKL in the germline V gene. The DNA for the CDR3 is TGCGCCAGCAGCCAAGCTATAGCGGGAGCCGTATTCACAGATACGCAGTATTTT. Residues: CASSQAIAGAVFTDTQYF.

The chain is built from TRBV5-1 and TRBJ1-4; D is possibly TRBD1 (5 bases). CDR3 length: 15 amino acids. Trimming removed 4 bases from V and 8 bases from J, with 18 bases in between. The germline V gene encodes CDR1 SGHRS and CDR2 YFSETQ. CDR3 sequence (DNA): TGCGCCAGCAGCCCCGGCCGGGGGGTCTGGGAAAAACTGTTTTTT. It codes for CASSPGRGVWEKLFF.

The J gene is TRBJ2-3, the V gene TRBV15, with 12 bases matching TRBD2. V was pared by 3 bases and J by 2 bases, with 6 bases of the junction left unmatched. The germline gives CDR1 LNHNV, CDR2 YYDKDF (reference sequence). The CDR3 length is 17 residues. This chain's CDR3 is CATSSPSSGGDTDTQYF. DNA of the CDR3: TGTGCCACCAGCAGCCCATCTAGCGGGGGGGACACAGATACGCAGTATTTT.

The chain has TRBV27 and TRBJ2-1; D is undetermined. Trimming cost V 6 bases and J 4 bases, with 10 bases left between them. Per germline, CDR1 MNHEY and CDR2 SMNVEV (reference sequence). The CDR3 sequence is 13 residues long. The DNA for the CDR3 is TGTGCCAGCAGCTTGACTTATTACAATGAGCAGTTCTTC. It is translated as CASSLTYYNEQFF.

This clone was seen just once. The J gene is TRBJ2-7, the V gene TRBV7-9; 10 nucleotides agree with TRBD2. Germline CDR1 and CDR2: SEHNR and FQNEAQ (reference sequence). There are 14 residues in the CDR3. J was trimmed by 3 bases and V by 5 bases; bases with no gene match: 4. In DNA form, the CDR3 reads TGTGCCAGCAGCATCGGACTAGCGGTCTACGAGCAGTACTTC. It encodes CASSIGLAVYEQYF.

V and J are TRBV5-1 and TRBJ2-3; 8 positions match TRBD1. The V gene end was trimmed by 4 bases and the J gene end by 0 bases; junction bases not matched to a gene: 10. The CDR3 is 17 amino acids. Germline loops: CDR1 SGHRS, CDR2 YFSETQ. The CDR3 region has the DNA TGCGCCAGCAGCACCGGACAGGGAGTGCTTAGCACAGATACGCAGTATTTT. Translating it yields CASSTGQGVLSTDTQYF.